The source of this T cell receptor (beta chain) is a study of blood T cell repertoires in COVID-19. For the study at large: Specimens from acute and convalescent COVID-19 originated in the United States, Italy and Spain. T cells, B-cell-depleted T cells, or PBMCs supplied cDNA or gDNA.

Trimming removed 5 bases at V and 5 bases at J, with 12 bases between. CDR1 MRHNA and CDR2 SNTAGT come from the germline V gene. The CDR3 has 13 residues. The authors' processing: Nucleated cell counts were estimated from reference gene primer amplification. This table comes from immunoSEQ multiplex PCR, and its TCRdb copy is limited to in-frame clones, with some not included. V and J calls and clone size are those listed in that table; D and trimming were worked out from the DNA. This repertoire shows about 240,000 clones, around 87% found once; its top ten account for around 7.3%. This receptor was obtained from a woman between 70 and 85 years old with active or convalescent COVID-19. Material for sequencing was peripheral blood. This chain links TRBV6-4 with TRBJ1-1, with D tentatively TRBD1 (6 bases). Written as DNA, the CDR3 is TGTGCCAGCAGTAAACAGGGTGGGACTGAAGCTTTCTTT. This translates into CASSKQGGTEAFF.